A single sample is the source of the 8 T cell receptor beta chains below, sequenced in a study of beta chain features in type 1 diabetes. Whole-study findings and limits: Shortening of TCRB CDR3s, moderate but significant, appeared in all four CD4+ subsets of Type 1 diabetes patients.

Since all of the isolated RNA was reverse transcribed, expressed TCRB transcripts were what got sequenced. Measured with immunoSEQ multiplex PCR; TCRdb has only the in-frame clones, and not every one. The table shows about 170,000 clones, with around 8% occurring only once. Their antigen targets remain unknown. The sequenced sample consisted of central memory CD4+ T cells from blood. The receptors were sampled from a woman between 40 and 55 years old with type 1 diabetes.

The chain employs TRBV19 and TRBJ2-7, with 7 nucleotides matching TRBD2. V shed 10 bases, J shed 3 bases, and the junction held 12 bases outside the gene matches. In germline, CDR1 is LNHDA, CDR2 SQIVND (reference sequence). The CDR3 sequence is 14 residues long. The CDR3, as DNA: TGTGCCACCTCACCTGGGAGGGCCGACTACGAGCAGTACTTC. Translated: CATSPGRADYEQYF.

The sample holds many counts of this clone. The chain couples TRBV29-1 to TRBJ2-4; 9 nucleotides line up with TRBD1. Unmatched junction bases numbered 5, after V lost 3 bases and J lost 8 bases. Germline CDR1 and CDR2: SQVTM and ANQGSEA. This CDR3 contains 13 residues. The CDR3 sequence is CSVETGGQDIQYF. The CDR3 DNA follows: TGCAGCGTTGAGACAGGGGGACAGGACATTCAGTACTTC.

The V call is TRBV7-2, the J call TRBJ2-2; D unclear. This CDR3 spans 13 amino acids. Germline V gene sequence: CDR1 SGHTA, CDR2 FQGNSA. Trimming pared 3 bases from V and 7 bases from J, leaving 9 bases between. The CDR3 DNA sequence: TGTGCCAGCAGCTTCCAGCGAGACGGGGAGCTGTTTTTT. Its translation: CASSFQRDGELFF.

This clone was observed a handful of times. CDR3: CASSSIAGVGRETQYF. The DNA of the CDR3 is TGCGCCAGCAGCTCTATAGCGGGAGTGGGTAGAGAGACCCAGTACTTC. The chain couples TRBV4-1 to TRBJ2-5; TRBD2 matches 9 bases. Germline V gene sequence: CDR1 MGHRA, CDR2 YSYEKL. The trim removed 5 bases at V and 4 bases at J, leaving 11 bases unmatched. CDR3 size: 16 residues.

There are a few counts of this clone. V and J are TRBV4-2 and TRBJ2-3, with TRBD2 identical over 9 bases. Trimming at V came to 0 bases and at J to 4 bases, leaving 8 bases not matched to a gene. The germline gives CDR1 LGHNA, CDR2 YNFKEQ. The CDR3 is 17 amino acids. The CDR3, as DNA: TGTGCCAGCAGCCAAGAACTGGCGGGGGGGCGGGCAGATACGCAGTATTTT. This codes for CASSQELAGGRADTQYF.

The chain combines TRBV5-1 with TRBJ2-5, with 10 bases fitting TRBD1. J lost 5 bases, V lost 0 bases, and 10 bases had no gene match. Germline V gene lookup returns CDR1 SGHRS and CDR2 YFSETQ. This CDR3 contains 17 residues. The CDR3 DNA is TGCGCCAGCAGCTTGGATGTTGGGACAGGGGTGGGGGAGACCCAGTACTTC. Translating gives CASSLDVGTGVGETQYF.

The chain joins TRBV28 to TRBJ1-1; TRBD1 is a possible D gene (5 bases). The CDR3 is 13 amino acids. Germline loops: CDR1 MDHEN, CDR2 SYDVKM. Trimming took 8 bases from V and 11 from J, leaving 21 bases between them. In DNA form, the CDR3 reads TGTGCCAGCCTACCCGGACACCGGGCTGGGGCTTTCTTT. Translating it yields CASLPGHRAGAFF.

The V call is TRBV7-9, the J call TRBJ2-1; TRBD1 matches at 10 bases. Per germline, CDR1 SEHNR and CDR2 FQNEAQ (reference sequence). The length of the CDR3 is 14 residues. The trim removed 7 bases at V and 14 bases at J, leaving 14 bases unmatched. CDR3 region: CASIGTGDPLGKFF. CDR3 nucleotides: TGTGCCAGCATAGGGACAGGGGACCCTTTGGGAAAGTTCTTC.